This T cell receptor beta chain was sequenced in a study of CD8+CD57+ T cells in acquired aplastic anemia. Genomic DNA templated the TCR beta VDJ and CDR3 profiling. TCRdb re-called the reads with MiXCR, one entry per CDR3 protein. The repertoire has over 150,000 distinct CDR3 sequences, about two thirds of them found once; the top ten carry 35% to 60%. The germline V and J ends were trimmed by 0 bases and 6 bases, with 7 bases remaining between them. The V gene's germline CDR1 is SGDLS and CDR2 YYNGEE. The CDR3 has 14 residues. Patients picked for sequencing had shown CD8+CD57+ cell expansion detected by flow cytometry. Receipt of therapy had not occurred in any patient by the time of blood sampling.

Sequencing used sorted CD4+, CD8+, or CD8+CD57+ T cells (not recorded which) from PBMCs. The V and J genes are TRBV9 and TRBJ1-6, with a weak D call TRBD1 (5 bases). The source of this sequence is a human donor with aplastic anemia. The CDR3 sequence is CASSVVGVNSPLHF. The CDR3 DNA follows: TGTGCCAGCAGCGTAGTGGGGGTTAATTCACCCCTCCACTTT.